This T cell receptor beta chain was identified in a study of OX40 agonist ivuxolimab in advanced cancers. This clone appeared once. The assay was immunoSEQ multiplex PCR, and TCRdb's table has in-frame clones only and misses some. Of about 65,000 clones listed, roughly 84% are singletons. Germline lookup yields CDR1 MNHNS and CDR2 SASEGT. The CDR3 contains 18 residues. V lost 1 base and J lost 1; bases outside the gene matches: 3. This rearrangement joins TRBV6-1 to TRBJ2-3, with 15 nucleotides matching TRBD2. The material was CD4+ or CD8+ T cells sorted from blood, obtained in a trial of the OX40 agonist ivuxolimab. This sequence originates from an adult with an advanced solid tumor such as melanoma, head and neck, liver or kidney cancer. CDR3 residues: CASSEGTSGGAGTDTQYF. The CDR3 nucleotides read TGTGCCAGCAGTGAAGGGACTAGCGGGGGGGCGGGCACAGATACGCAGTATTTT.